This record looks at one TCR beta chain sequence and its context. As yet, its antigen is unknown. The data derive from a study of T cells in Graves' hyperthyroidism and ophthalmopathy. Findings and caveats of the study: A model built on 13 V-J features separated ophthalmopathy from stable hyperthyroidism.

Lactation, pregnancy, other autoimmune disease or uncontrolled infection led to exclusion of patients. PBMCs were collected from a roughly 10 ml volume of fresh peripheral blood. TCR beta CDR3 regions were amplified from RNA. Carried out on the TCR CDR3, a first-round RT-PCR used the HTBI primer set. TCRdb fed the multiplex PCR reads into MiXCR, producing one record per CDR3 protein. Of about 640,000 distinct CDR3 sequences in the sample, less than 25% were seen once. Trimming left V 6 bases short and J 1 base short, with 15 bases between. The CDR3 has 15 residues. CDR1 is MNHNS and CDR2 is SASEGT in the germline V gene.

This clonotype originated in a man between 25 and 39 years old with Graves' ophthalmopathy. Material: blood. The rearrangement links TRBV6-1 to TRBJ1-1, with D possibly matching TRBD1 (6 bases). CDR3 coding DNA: TGTGCCAGCAGAGCAGGGGCGACTGGGAACACTGAAGCTTTCTTT. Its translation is CASRAGATGNTEAFF.